This entry describes one TCR beta chain. This sample is drawn from a study of blood T cell repertoires in COVID-19. CDR3 length: 14 residues. Germline V gene sequence: CDR1 LNHDA, CDR2 SQIVND (reference sequence). The ends were cut back, 9 bases at V and 4 bases at J, with 18 bases in the middle. Sequenced by immunoSEQ multiplex PCR; TCRdb stores in-frame clones only, minus some. The profile covers 150,000 to 200,000 clones, with approximately 87% appearing a single time and more than 0.7% taken by the ten largest. V gene TRBV19 combines with J gene TRBJ1-1; perhaps TRBD1 as D (6 bases). Sequencing was performed on peripheral blood. The sequence derives from a woman aged 65 to 85 with acute or convalescent COVID-19. The CDR3 DNA reads as TGTGCCAGCCTACAGGGTTCGTTGAGCACTGAAGCTTTCTTT. This gives the protein CASLQGSLSTEAFF.